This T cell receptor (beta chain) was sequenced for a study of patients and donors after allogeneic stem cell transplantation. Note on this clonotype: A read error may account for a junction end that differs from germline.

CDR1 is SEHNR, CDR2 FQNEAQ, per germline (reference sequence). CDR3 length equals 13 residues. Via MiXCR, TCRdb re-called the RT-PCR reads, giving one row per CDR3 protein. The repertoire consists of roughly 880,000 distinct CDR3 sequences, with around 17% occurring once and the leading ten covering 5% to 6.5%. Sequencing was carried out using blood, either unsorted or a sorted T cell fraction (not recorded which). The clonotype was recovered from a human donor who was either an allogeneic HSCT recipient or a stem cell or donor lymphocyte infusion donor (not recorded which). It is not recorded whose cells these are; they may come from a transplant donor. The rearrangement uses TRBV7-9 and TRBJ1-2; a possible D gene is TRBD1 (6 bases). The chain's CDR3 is CASSFQGSYGCTF. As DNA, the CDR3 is TGTGCCAGCAGCTTTCAGGGGTCCTATGGCTGCACCTTC.